These T cell receptor beta chains were read from a single sample in a study of T cell repertoires in cytomegalovirus infection. What these receptors recognize is not known. TCRdb analysed the reads with MiXCR anew, one entry per CDR3 protein. The sample shows about 890,000 distinct CDR3 sequences, 31% of them seen only once. The sample here was cultured CD8+ T cells from PBMCs, taken from culture after CMV antigen stimulation. Receptors originate from a human donor in good health (CMV status not recorded). Some clones in this sample may be carry-over from other donors' samples. The CDR3 runs from the conserved cysteine through the conserved F or W. Each record gives: D gene, J gene, clone size, V gene, CDR3 protein, CDR3 DNA. The D gene is left open where the match is weak. Clone size is not always given. Where it is, it says once, few, many or a class for expanded clones.

NA TRBJ2-2 few TRBV7-2 CASSLTPDQGWTGELFF TGTGCCAGCAGCTTAACCCCTGACCAGGGCTGGACCGGGGAGCTGTTTTTT
NA TRBJ2-7 few TRBV2 CASDTLARPNYEQYF TGTGCCAGCGATACTTTAGCGAGGCCGAACTACGAGCAGTACTTC
TRBD1 TRBJ2-3 NA TRBV12-3/TRBV12-4 CASSPDRDTDTQYF TGTGCCAGCAGTCCGGACAGGGACACAGATACGCAGTATTTT
NA TRBJ1-2 NA TRBV2 CASSPGTWNGYTF TGTGCCAGCAGTCCCGGGACATGGAATGGCTACACCTTC
NA TRBJ2-1 few TRBV2 CASSDVERIIYNEQFF TGTGCCAGCAGTGATGTGGAGCGGATCATCTACAATGAGCAGTTCTTC
NA TRBJ2-7 NA TRBV27 CASSLARVQSEQYF TGTGCCAGCAGTTTAGCCCGGGTACAATCCGAGCAGTACTTC
NA TRBJ1-2 few TRBV12-3/TRBV12-4 CASSFSVLYGYTF TGTGCCAGCAGTTTCTCCGTACTCTATGGCTACACCTTC
TRBD2 TRBJ2-5 NA TRBV27 CASSPRTSGGLQQETQYF TGTGCCAGCAGTCCCCGGACTAGCGGGGGCCTGCAACAAGAGACCCAGTACTTC
NA TRBJ2-7 few TRBV2 CASSEATRRSYEQYF TGTGCCAGCAGTGAAGCGACAAGGAGGTCCTACGAGCAGTACTTC
TRBD1 TRBJ2-3 few TRBV15 CATSRDRQGSADTQYF TGTGCCACCAGCAGAGACCGACAGGGTAGCGCAGATACGCAGTATTTT
TRBD1 TRBJ2-1 NA TRBV4-1 CASSQEGSGQGFMDEQFF TGCGCCAGCAGCCAAGAAGGTTCCGGACAGGGGTTTATGGATGAGCAGTTCTTC
NA TRBJ1-5 NA TRBV19 CASSEVLGNQPQHF TGTGCCAGTAGTGAGGTTTTAGGCAATCAGCCCCAGCATTTT
NA TRBJ2-2 NA TRBV9 CASSMTSGRTMGGELFF TGTGCCAGCAGCATGACATCGGGACGCACAATGGGCGGGGAGCTGTTTTTT
TRBD1 TRBJ2-1 NA TRBV2 CASSSSDRGGSYNEQFF TGTGCCAGCAGTTCCTCGGACAGGGGTGGCTCCTACAATGAGCAGTTCTTC
TRBD2 TRBJ2-1 few TRBV19 CASSIEAQRGDNEQFF TGTGCCAGTAGTATAGAGGCCCAGCGGGGGGACAATGAGCAGTTCTTC
NA TRBJ2-1 many TRBV5-1 CASSFAGVSYNEQFF TGCGCCAGCAGCTTTGCGGGCGTCTCCTACAATGAGCAGTTCTTC
TRBD2 TRBJ2-1 NA TRBV4-3 CASSQDWASGGNEQFF TGCGCCAGCAGCCAAGATTGGGCTAGCGGGGGGAATGAGCAGTTCTTC
NA TRBJ2-7 many TRBV7-2 CASSLGPGQNSYEQYF TGTGCCAGCAGCTTAGGTCCGGGACAAAACTCCTACGAGCAGTACTTC
NA TRBJ1-1 NA TRBV5-1 CASSSIGLNEAFF TGCGCCAGCAGCTCGATTGGACTGAATGAAGCTTTCTTT
NA TRBJ2-5 NA TRBV12-5 CASGLSGVQETQYF TGTGCTAGTGGTTTATCAGGGGTCCAAGAGACCCAGTACTTC
TRBD1 TRBJ1-5 few TRBV4-1 CASSQRVEGAQPQHF TGCGCCAGCAGCCAACGGGTTGAGGGGGCGCAGCCCCAGCATTTT
TRBD2 TRBJ2-1 NA TRBV29-1 CSVEALAGANSYNEQFF TGCAGCGTTGAAGCACTAGCGGGGGCCAACTCCTACAATGAGCAGTTCTTC
TRBD1 TRBJ2-7 NA TRBV7-8 CASCPRTGPSYEQYF TGTGCCAGCTGCCCCAGGACAGGCCCCTCCTACGAGCAGTACTTC
NA TRBJ2-1 few TRBV6-2/TRBV6-3 CASSSIQGLGNEQFF TGTGCCAGCAGTTCAATCCAGGGGCTGGGCAATGAGCAGTTCTTC
NA TRBJ2-3 few TRBV7-4 CASSSVSYQDTQYF TGTGCCAGCAGCTCCGTTTCTTACCAGGATACGCAGTATTTT
TRBD2 TRBJ2-3 NA TRBV27 CASSLGLSQYF TGTGCCAGCAGTTTGGGACTATCGCAGTATTTT
NA TRBJ2-1 NA TRBV5-1 CASSLGFRADNEQFF TGCGCCAGCAGCTTAGGTTTCAGGGCGGACAATGAGCAGTTCTTC
NA TRBJ2-3 many TRBV7-6 CASSLGPPSTDTQYF TGTGCCAGCAGCTTAGGGCCGCCCAGCACAGATACGCAGTATTTT
NA TRBJ2-1 NA TRBV18 CASSPRHPQSSYNEQFF TGTGCCAGCTCACCACGCCATCCCCAGAGCTCCTACAATGAGCAGTTCTTC
TRBD1 TRBJ1-4 NA TRBV14 CASKNRGNEKLFF TGTGCCAGCAAAAACAGGGGTAATGAAAAACTGTTTTTT
NA TRBJ2-1 NA TRBV15 CATSRVINEQFF TGTGCCACCAGCAGAGTGATCAATGAGCAGTTCTTC
NA TRBJ2-1 many TRBV7-9 CASSSSFADEQFF TGTGCCAGCAGCTCCTCCTTTGCGGATGAGCAGTTCTTC
TRBD2 TRBJ2-1 few TRBV7-9 CASSPQSSGGVLDEQFF TGTGCCAGCAGCCCTCAATCTAGCGGGGGGGTTTTGGATGAGCAGTTCTTC
NA TRBJ1-1 NA TRBV7-9 CASSLSLGPEAFF TGTGCCAGCAGCCTAAGTCTGGGGCCTGAAGCTTTCTTT
TRBD1 TRBJ1-2 NA TRBV27 CASSSIRQGGGYGYTF TGTGCCAGCAGTTCAATACGACAGGGCGGAGGCTATGGCTACACCTTC
NA TRBJ2-7 NA TRBV12-3/TRBV12-4 CASSLGRPRAYEQYF TGTGCCAGCAGTTTAGGGAGGCCGAGGGCCTACGAGCAGTACTTC
TRBD2 TRBJ2-5 NA TRBV9 CASSGGGQQETQYF TGTGCCAGCAGCGGCGGGGGGCAACAAGAGACCCAGTACTTC
TRBD1 TRBJ2-2 NA TRBV18 CASSLPGTVTLVTGELFF TGTGCCAGCTCCCTACCCGGGACAGTCACACTGGTGACCGGGGAGCTGTTTTTT
TRBD1 TRBJ1-2 many TRBV7-2 CASSKSPGQGRNYGYTF TGTGCCAGCAGTAAAAGCCCCGGACAGGGTAGGAACTATGGCTACACCTTC
NA TRBJ1-2 NA TRBV5-4 CASSLEVLINYGYTF TGTGCCAGCAGCTTGGAGGTCCTGATAAACTATGGCTACACCTTC
NA TRBJ1-5 NA TRBV19 CARSSLGNQPQHF TGTGCCAGATCAAGCCTGGGCAATCAGCCCCAGCATTTT
NA TRBJ2-2 NA TRBV28 CASSLFSGDGELFF TGTGCCAGCAGTTTATTCTCAGGGGACGGGGAGCTGTTTTTT
NA TRBJ2-1 many TRBV2 CASEGVDNEQFF TGTGCCAGCGAGGGGGTAGATAATGAGCAGTTCTTC
TRBD1 TRBJ1-1 NA TRBV7-2 CASSAGTDAEAFF TGTGCCAGCAGCGCCGGGACAGACGCTGAAGCTTTCTTT